This passage covers 20 T cell receptor beta chains from one sample sequenced in a study of radiotherapy plus CTLA-4 blockade in lung cancer. Sequencing was performed with immunoSEQ multiplex PCR; in TCRdb, only in-frame clones are kept and a portion is missing. Of fewer than 35,000 clones in the sample, roughly three quarters are singletons; the top ten hold approximately 14%. The sequences come from peripheral blood, collected from a patient treated with radiotherapy plus ipilimumab. Receptors were obtained from a human donor with non-small cell lung cancer that progressed on radiotherapy plus ipilimumab.

V usage is TRBV5-1 and J usage is TRBJ2-5; a possible D gene is TRBD2 (7 bases). From germline, CDR1 is SGHRS and CDR2 YFSETQ. V lost 0 bases, J lost 4 bases, and 13 bases lay in between. The CDR3 runs 15 residues. CDR3 nucleotide sequence: TGCGCCAGCAGCTTGGCGCAGGGAGGGGGAGAGACCCAGTACTTC. This sequence encodes CASSLAQGGGETQYF.

The V call is TRBV9, the J call TRBJ2-7; D is perhaps TRBD2 (5 bases). Per the germline V gene, CDR1 is SGDLS and CDR2 is YYNGEE. V dropped 0 bases and J dropped 4 bases, with 20 bases sitting between them. The CDR3 has 17 residues. The CDR3 spells CASSVGGQALLGYEQYF. DNA for the CDR3: TGTGCCAGCAGCGTAGGCGGGCAGGCTCTTTTGGGTTACGAGCAGTACTTC.

V gene TRBV7-8 combines with J gene TRBJ2-7, with D possibly matching TRBD1 (6 bases). Trimming took 8 bases from V and 3 from J, leaving 14 bases between them. This CDR3 contains 13 residues. CDR1 is SGHVS, CDR2 FQNEAQ, per germline. The CDR3 sequence: CASDLGRGYEQYF. Here the CDR3 DNA reads TGTGCCAGCGACCTGGGCAGGGGCTACGAGCAGTACTTC.

This clone was counted a single time. The chain combines TRBV27 with TRBJ2-3, with a tentative D call TRBD1 (6 bases). Trimming took 3 bases from V and 4 from J, leaving 17 bases between them. Germline CDR1 reads MNHEY; CDR2 reads SMNVEV (reference sequence). There are 16 residues in the CDR3. CDR3 sequence reads: CASSLGTTPDPDTQYF. In DNA form, the CDR3 reads TGTGCCAGCAGTTTGGGGACAACCCCGGACCCAGATACGCAGTATTTT.

The chain uses TRBV2 and TRBJ2-5, with 7 bases aligning to TRBD2. Germline V lookup: CDR1 SNHLY, CDR2 FYNNEI. The CDR3 extends over 16 amino acids. J lost 5 bases, V lost 6 bases, and 15 bases had no gene match. This CDR3 is CASSRGSGARRETQYF. CDR3 DNA: TGTGCCAGCAGCCGGGGGAGCGGGGCCAGGAGGGAGACCCAGTACTTC.

CDR3 nucleotide sequence: TGTGCCAGCAGCTTCCCAGGTCTAGGGTTGGGCACAGATACGCAGTATTTT. It encodes CASSFPGLGLGTDTQYF. This chain uses TRBV7-2 with TRBJ2-3; D remains ambiguous. Trimming shortened V by 3 bases and J by 1 base, and 17 bases separated the two germline ends. Germline lookup yields CDR1 SGHTA and CDR2 FQGNSA. CDR3 length equals 17 residues.

This clone appeared a few times. The rearrangement joins TRBV7-9 to TRBJ2-7, with 9 bases that match TRBD1. V shed 5 bases and J 4 bases; nucleotides not matched to a gene: 9. The CDR3 contains 15 residues. The germline gives CDR1 SEHNR, CDR2 FQNEAQ (reference sequence). This CDR3 reads CASSLGQGNLYEQYF. In DNA form, the CDR3 reads TGTGCCAGCAGCCTGGGACAGGGCAATTTGTACGAGCAGTACTTC.

The rearrangement uses TRBV2 and TRBJ1-1, with D possibly being TRBD1 (6 bases). This CDR3 is 16 amino acids long. Trimming pared 5 bases from V and 2 bases from J, leaving 18 bases between. CDR1 SNHLY and CDR2 FYNNEI come from the germline V gene. The CDR3 reads CASSPSQTGLNTEAFF. As DNA, the CDR3 is TGTGCCAGCAGTCCTAGCCAAACAGGGCTAAACACTGAAGCTTTCTTT. Supplemented by reference TRBV2 and TRBJ1-1, the full variable domain reads EPEVTQTPSHQVTQMGQEVILRCVPISNHLYFYWYRQILGQKVEFLVSFYNNEISEKSEIFDDQFSVERPDGSNFTLKIRSTKLEDSAMYFCASSPSQTGLNTEAFFGQGTRLTVV.

The chain carries TRBV6-6 and TRBJ2-2; D remains unclear. The CDR3 spans 16 residues. Trimming pared 1 base from V and 0 bases from J, leaving 9 bases between. The germline gives CDR1 MNHNY, CDR2 SVGAGI (reference sequence). CDR3 sequence: CASSYFGGSNTGELFF. In DNA, the CDR3 is TGTGCCAGCAGTTACTTCGGTGGGTCGAACACCGGGGAGCTGTTTTTT.

CDR3 coding DNA: TGTGCCAGCAGTCCGGGGGGACAGGGTAGGCCCTATGGCTACACCTTC. It encodes CASSPGGQGRPYGYTF. This chain uses TRBV27 with TRBJ1-2; 9 bases line up with TRBD1. This CDR3 is 16 amino acids long. Germline CDR1 is MNHEY and CDR2 is SMNVEV (reference sequence). V trimming: 5 bases; J trimming: 4 bases; junction bases outside the gene matches: 11.

The count of this clone is one. The chain joins TRBV9 to TRBJ1-2; TRBD1 aligns across 8 bases. This CDR3 has 15 residues. Germline V gives CDR1 SGDLS, CDR2 YYNGEE. V was clipped by 3 bases and J by 8 bases; unmatched bases: 12. The chain's CDR3 is CASSARQGSSGGYTF. The CDR3 coding sequence is TGTGCCAGCAGCGCCCGACAGGGGTCCTCTGGGGGCTACACCTTC.

The J gene is TRBJ2-5, the V gene TRBV28; D is undetermined. The assigned J gene may be wrong: the sequence end matches TRBJ2-7 better. This CDR3 spans 14 amino acids. The germline gives CDR1 MDHEN, CDR2 SYDVKM. As DNA, the CDR3 is TGTGCCAGCAGTTTATTGGTAGGGTCCTACGAGCAGTACTTC. Its translation: CASSLLVGSYEQYF.

V usage is TRBV5-1 and J usage is TRBJ2-7, with D perhaps matching TRBD1 (5 bases). The CDR3 covers 14 residues. Germline V gene sequence: CDR1 SGHRS, CDR2 YFSETQ. Trimming pared 0 bases from V and 2 bases from J, leaving 9 bases between. CDR3 DNA sequence: TGCGCCAGCAGCTTGGGACAGAGTACCTACGAGCAGTACTTC. Translated: CASSLGQSTYEQYF.

The rearrangement uses TRBV5-1 and TRBJ1-2; a possible D gene is TRBD1 (5 bases). This CDR3 has 14 amino acids. CDR1 SGHRS and CDR2 YFSETQ come from the germline V gene. Trimming cost V 5 bases and J 7 bases, with 18 bases left between them. The CDR3, as DNA: TGCGCCAGCAGTCCGCAGGGCAGGGAGGGTGGCTACACCTTC. It encodes CASSPQGREGGYTF.

This CDR3 is CASSRAEGRTGELFF. The CDR3 nucleotides are TGTGCCAGCAGTCGGGCCGAGGGAAGGACCGGGGAGCTGTTTTTT. The genes are TRBV6-5 and TRBJ2-2; tentatively, D is TRBD2 (5 bases). Per the germline V gene, CDR1 is MNHEY and CDR2 is SVGAGI. V was trimmed by 5 bases and J by 5 bases, leaving 15 bases between them. The CDR3 runs 15 residues.

In DNA form, the CDR3 reads TGTGCCAGCACCCGGCCAGGGGCGGACTATGGCTACACCTTC. It specifies CASTRPGADYGYTF. J is TRBJ1-2 and V is TRBV6-5, with D perhaps TRBD1 (6 bases). This CDR3 is built from 14 residues. Trimming took 7 bases from V and 3 from J, leaving 15 bases between them. Germline CDR1 and CDR2: MNHEY and SVGAGI.

V is TRBV7-3 and J is TRBJ2-1, with D possibly being TRBD1 (6 bases). This CDR3 is built from 12 residues. In germline, CDR1 is SGHTA, CDR2 FQGTGA. V was trimmed by 8 bases and J by 7 bases, leaving 12 bases between them. CDR3 residues: CASGARGNEQFF. In DNA, the CDR3 is TGTGCCAGCGGGGCTAGGGGGAATGAGCAGTTCTTC.

This rearrangement joins TRBV19 to TRBJ2-5, with D perhaps TRBD1 or TRBD2 (6 bases each). This CDR3 is built from 13 residues. Trimming pared 4 bases from V and 5 bases from J, leaving 11 bases between. Germline V gives CDR1 LNHDA, CDR2 SQIVND (reference sequence). The CDR3 spells CASSNRAGETQYF. The CDR3 DNA is TGTGCCAGTAGTAACAGGGCGGGGGAGACCCAGTACTTC.

The V call is TRBV6-4, the J call TRBJ2-3; 8 bases agree with TRBD2. The CDR3 consists of 16 residues. Germline CDR1 is MRHNA and CDR2 is SNTAGT. V lost 0 bases to trimming and J lost 2 bases; unmatched junction nucleotides: 4. The CDR3 loop reads CASSDSSGGITDTQYF. The CDR3 bases are TGTGCCAGCAGTGACTCATCGGGGGGGATCACAGATACGCAGTATTTT.

CDR3 sequence reads: CASSFGIVQETQYF. CDR3 nucleotides: TGTGCCAGCAGCTTCGGCATCGTCCAAGAGACCCAGTACTTC. The rearrangement joins TRBV11-2 to TRBJ2-5, with D unclear. Germline CDR1 reads SGHAT; CDR2 reads FQNNGV. The length of the CDR3 is 14 residues. With 3 bases removed from V and 1 base from J, the gap between germline ends came to 9 bases.